This entry concerns a single TCR beta chain. A read error may produce the germline difference seen at one junction end. The data stem from a study of blood T cells in healthy people across ages. A second PCR, run for about 6 to 11 cycles, used a sample-barcoded 5' primer plus a J-beta primer mix. TCRdb redid the calling of the 5' RACE reads with MiXCR, one entry per CDR3 protein. The profile shows about 760,000 distinct CDR3 sequences, roughly 25% of them singletons. CDR3 length: 16 amino acids. Germline V gene data show CDR1 as LNHNV and CDR2 as YYDKDF (reference sequence). These same data were also listed under a study on T cells of mothers and their children.

The gene calls are TRBV15 and TRBJ2-1, with TRBD1 identical over 8 bases. Sequenced material: blood. The origin of this receptor is a boy between 10 and 17 years old in good health. The CDR3 nucleotides are TGTGCCACCAGCAGAGATGCCCCCAGGGGGCTCCATGAGCAGCTCTTC. This translates into CATSRDAPRGLHEQLF.